Included here is one T cell receptor (beta chain) sequence, with context. Tumor or blood genomic DNA was sequenced, with inputs of roughly 550 ng to 6,500 ng. This entry is derived from a study of T cells in tumors after PD-1 blockade. The overall study: During anti-PD-1 treatment, some patients continued daily vismodegib 150 mg.

Trimming removed 5 bases at V and 0 bases at J, with 18 bases between. The CDR3 spans 17 residues. Per germline, CDR1 MNHEY and CDR2 SMNVEV (reference sequence). Sequencing used immunoSEQ multiplex PCR; TCRdb keeps in-frame clones, though not all of them. Among over 60,000 clones, around 74% were seen once, and the ten largest hold 4% to 5%. The rearrangement joins TRBV27 to TRBJ2-3; no clear D. The TCR was taken from a human donor with basal cell carcinoma. Sequenced material: PBMCs, taken after anti-PD-1 treatment. The CDR3 region is CASSPWPPYSSTDTQYF. The DNA for the CDR3 is TGTGCCAGCAGTCCCTGGCCGCCGTACTCTAGCACAGATACGCAGTATTTT.